This entry lists 3 T cell receptor beta chains sequenced from one sample in a study of OX40 agonist ivuxolimab in advanced cancers. TCRdb's table, derived via immunoSEQ multiplex PCR, lists solely in-frame clones and lacks some. Found here are 43,000 or so clones, almost 90% of them singletons; the top ten hold approximately 0.97%. Sequences were derived from CD4+ or CD8+ T cells sorted from blood, sampled in a trial of the OX40 agonist ivuxolimab. The receptors here all came from an adult with an advanced solid tumor such as melanoma, head and neck, liver or kidney cancer.

The CDR3 protein is CASSSRQLSNEQFF. For the CDR3, the DNA is TGTGCCAGCAGCAGCCGACAGCTTTCCAATGAGCAGTTCTTC. This chain joins TRBV21-1 and TRBJ2-1; the table's D gene call, TRBD1, was not cross checked with the DNA. TRBV21-1 counts as a pseudogene. This CDR3 comprises 14 residues.

This rearrangement joins TRBV5-4 to TRBJ2-7, with D unclear. Trimming removed 0 bases at V and 2 bases at J, with 3 bases between. Per germline, CDR1 SGHNT and CDR2 YYREEE (reference sequence). CDR3 length: 12 amino acids. The CDR3 bases are TGTGCCAGCAGCTTGGATACCTACGAGCAGTACTTC. This encodes CASSLDTYEQYF.

Only a few counts were recorded for this clone. V usage is TRBV29-1 and J usage is TRBJ2-3; 8 positions match TRBD2. V shed 2 bases, J shed 2 bases, and the junction held 15 bases outside the gene matches. Germline V gene data show CDR1 as SQVTM and CDR2 as ANQGSEA. CDR3 length: 18 residues. Here the CDR3 reads CSVERADGRAGYTDTQYF. Written as DNA, the CDR3 is TGCAGCGTTGAAAGGGCGGACGGGAGGGCAGGCTACACAGATACGCAGTATTTT.